The sequence of this T cell receptor beta chain was determined in a study of cytomegalovirus exposure and HLA in healthy donors. Turning to the study itself: The use of the same platform for the 95 to 150 validation repertoires and the roughly 680 first-cohort repertoires was reported by a later analysis.

Study-wide results and limits: Many donors carried some public TCRs, although rarity characterized most TCR sequences.

Germline assignment: CDR1 SGHAT and CDR2 FQNNGV. V was cut by 1 base and J by 5 bases, with 11 bases left in between. The CDR3 consists of 15 residues. On this clone: Its antigen is unknown.

The validation cohort, a group of over a hundred subjects, included the donors and was separate from the approximately 700-subject first cohort. This table comes from immunoSEQ multiplex PCR, and its TCRdb copy is limited to in-frame clones, with some not included. This table has over 110,000 clones, around 90% appearing once. This clonotype originated in a man between 18 and 29 years old in good health and CMV-seropositive. The sequenced sample consisted of PBMCs. The chain has TRBV11-2 and TRBJ2-2, with D tentatively TRBD2 (7 bases). CDR3 sequence reads: CASSLVGGPTGELFF. CDR3 DNA: TGTGCCAGCAGCTTAGTGGGGGGGCCGACCGGGGAGCTGTTTTTT.